A selection of T cell receptor beta chains follows, all from one sample in a study of response to subunit inactivated influenza vaccine. A single record per CDR3 protein comes from TCRdb applying MiXCR to the RT-PCR reads. The sample lists around 200,000 distinct CDR3 sequences; approximately 8.7% were seen once. The source was non-naive T cells sorted from PBMCs, collected on the day of vaccination. The source is a man in his fifties or sixties who received an inactivated influenza vaccine. CDR3s include the opening cysteine and the closing phenylalanine or tryptophan. The order of the fields is D gene, V gene, J gene, clone size, CDR3 protein, CDR3 DNA. A D gene is named only where the DNA matches it firmly. Not every row has a clone size; where given, it reads once, few, many or a size class.

NA	TRBV10-1	TRBJ2-7	few	CASRRRGTRSYEQYF	TGCGCCAGCAGGAGGAGGGGGACACGATCCTACGAGCAGTACTTC
TRBD1	TRBV14	TRBJ2-1	few	CASSQVGRGKNEQFF	TGTGCCAGCAGCCAAGTAGGCAGGGGGAAGAATGAGCAGTTCTTC
NA	TRBV6-5	TRBJ1-4	NA	CASSYGRGNEKLFF	TGTGCCAGCAGTTACGGCAGGGGAAATGAAAAACTGTTTTTT
NA	TRBV15	TRBJ2-6	few	CATSRDLPQTLSGANVLTF	TGTGCCACCAGCAGAGATCTGCCCCAAACCCTCTCTGGGGCCAACGTCCTGACTTTC
NA	TRBV11-2	TRBJ2-3	few	CASSLGFVGGLSTDTQYF	TGTGCCAGCAGCTTAGGGTTTGTGGGGGGCCTTAGCACAGATACGCAGTATTTT
TRBD2	TRBV6-1	TRBJ2-1	few	CASSSGTSGRGGGNGQFF	TGTGCCAGCAGCTCCGGGACTAGCGGGAGGGGGGGAGGTAACGGGCAGTTCTTC
NA	TRBV28	TRBJ2-3	many	CASRPPKGSGTDTQYF	TGTGCCAGCAGACCTCCAAAGGGGAGCGGCACAGATACGCAGTATTTT
NA	TRBV20-1	TRBJ1-5	many	CSAVHQGNQPQHF	TGCAGTGCAGTTCACCAGGGAAATCAGCCCCAGCATTTT
TRBD1	TRBV6-2/TRBV6-3	TRBJ1-5	many	CASSYLDRGKQPQHF	TGTGCCAGCAGTTACCTGGACAGGGGCAAACAGCCCCAGCATTTT
NA	TRBV7-9	TRBJ2-1	many	CASSSYRGNNEQFF	TGTGCCAGCAGCTCATACCGGGGTAACAATGAGCAGTTCTTC
TRBD2	TRBV29-1	TRBJ2-2	NA	CSVGTRGTGELFF	TGCAGCGTCGGGACTAGGGGCACCGGGGAGCTGTTTTTT
NA	TRBV3-1	TRBJ1-2	few	CASSQDVQVISYGYTF	TGTGCCAGCAGCCAAGACGTACAAGTCATTAGCTATGGCTACACCTTC
TRBD2	TRBV28	TRBJ2-1	NA	CASSTVAGGPYNEQFF	TGTGCCAGCAGTACCGTGGCGGGAGGGCCTTACAATGAGCAGTTCTTC
NA	TRBV24-1	TRBJ2-3	few	CATSDAPGQSLTDTQYF	TGTGCCACCAGTGATGCACCGGGACAATCACTCACAGATACGCAGTATTTT
TRBD2	TRBV12-3/TRBV12-4	TRBJ2-7	many	CASSFGGGSYEQYF	TGTGCCAGCAGTTTCGGGGGGGGCTCCTACGAGCAGTACTTC
TRBD2	TRBV10-2	TRBJ2-1	NA	CASSLAGGNNEQFF	TGCGCCAGCAGCCTAGCGGGAGGGAACAATGAGCAGTTCTTC
TRBD1	TRBV12-3/TRBV12-4	TRBJ2-5	many	CASSRDRGRIGRQETQYF	TGTGCCAGCAGCCGGGACAGGGGGCGCATTGGGCGACAAGAGACCCAGTACTTC
NA	TRBV14	TRBJ2-5	NA	CASSEGQVGTQYF	TGTGCCAGCAGCGAGGGACAAGTGGGGACCCAGTACTTC
TRBD2	TRBV10-2	TRBJ2-6	NA	CASSETSGNSGANVLTF	TGCGCCAGCAGTGAAACTAGCGGGAACTCTGGGGCCAACGTCCTGACTTTC
TRBD2	TRBV4-3	TRBJ2-3	many	CASSQDEAAGGLNTQYF	TGCGCCAGCAGCCAAGATGAAGCGGCGGGAGGCCTAAATACGCAGTATTTT
NA	TRBV24-1	TRBJ2-3	NA	CATSDLQGTRSTDTQYF	TGTGCCACCAGTGATTTGCAAGGGACCCGCAGCACAGATACGCAGTATTTT
NA	TRBV10-3	TRBJ1-1	NA	CAISEPAGANTEAFF	TGTGCCATCAGTGAACCCGCCGGGGCGAACACTGAAGCTTTCTTT
TRBD2	TRBV29-1	TRBJ2-1	many	CSVAGTSGDEQFF	TGCAGCGTTGCCGGGACTAGCGGCGATGAGCAGTTCTTC
TRBD1	TRBV3-1	TRBJ1-3	few	CASSQAGTGGNTIYF	TGTGCCAGCAGCCAAGCCGGGACAGGAGGAAACACCATATATTTT